This T cell receptor beta chain was found in a study of blood T cell repertoires in COVID-19. Overall study: Material from acute and convalescent COVID-19 was sourced from the United States, Italy and Spain. T cells, B-cell-depleted T cells, or PBMCs supplied cDNA or gDNA.

Trimming took off 0 bases at V and 10 bases at J, with 11 bases between the two ends. Looked up from germline, CDR1 is SGHDN and CDR2 is FVKESK. CDR3 length: 13 residues. As processed by the authors: By means of reference gene primer amplification, nucleated cell counts were estimated. Produced via immunoSEQ multiplex PCR; TCRdb's table is partial and in-frame only. The V and J calls and the clone size are those of that table, but D and trimming were determined from the DNA. Among some 130,000 clones listed, roughly 79% were seen once. This sequence joins TRBV14 and TRBJ2-3, with unresolved D. The sequence came from a human donor in a cohort sampled during active COVID-19. The sample was peripheral blood. The CDR3 DNA is TGTGCCAGCAGCCAAGATTTTACTCTTCCGCAGTATTTT. Residues: CASSQDFTLPQYF.